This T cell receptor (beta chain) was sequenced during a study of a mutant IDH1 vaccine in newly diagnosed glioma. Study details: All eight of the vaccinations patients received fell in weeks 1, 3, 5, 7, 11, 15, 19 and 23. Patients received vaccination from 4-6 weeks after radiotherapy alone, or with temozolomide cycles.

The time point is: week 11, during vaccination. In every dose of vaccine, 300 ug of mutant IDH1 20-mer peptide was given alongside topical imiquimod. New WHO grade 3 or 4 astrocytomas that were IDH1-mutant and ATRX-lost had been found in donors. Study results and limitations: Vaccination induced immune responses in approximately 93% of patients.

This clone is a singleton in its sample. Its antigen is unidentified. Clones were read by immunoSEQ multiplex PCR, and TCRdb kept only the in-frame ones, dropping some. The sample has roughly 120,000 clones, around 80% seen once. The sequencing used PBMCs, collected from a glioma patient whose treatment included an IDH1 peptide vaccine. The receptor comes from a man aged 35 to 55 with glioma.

The CDR3 spells CAWSFWDTGGETQYF. As DNA, the CDR3 is TGTGCCTGGAGTTTCTGGGACACCGGCGGGGAGACCCAGTACTTC. The chain couples TRBV30 to TRBJ2-5; weak D call: TRBD1 (6 bases). There are 15 residues in the CDR3. Deletions cut 2 bases from V and 5 bases from J, with 18 bases between. CDR1 GTSNPN and CDR2 SVGIG come from the germline V gene (reference sequence).